This record covers a single T cell receptor beta chain. Some clones are missing from TCRdb's copy, which holds only in-frame ones; the method was immunoSEQ multiplex PCR. Of 85,000 to 90,000 clones detected, 92% appear once; the ten largest clones hold more than 0.25%. The data stem from a study of technical replicates of blood from several donors. The length of the CDR3 is 13 residues. V lost 8 bases and J lost 4; bases outside the gene matches: 6. The germline CDR1 and CDR2 sequences are SEHNR and FQNEAQ (reference sequence). The chain recombines TRBV7-9 with TRBJ2-3; 7 bases match TRBD2. The material sequenced was T cells isolated from PBMCs. The sequence derives from a human donor in good health. CDR3 in amino acids: CASYQRGADTQYF. CDR3 DNA: TGTGCCAGCTACCAGCGGGGAGCAGATACGCAGTATTTT.